This T cell receptor (beta chain) was recovered during a study of T cells in localized non-small cell lung cancer. Profiled with immunoSEQ multiplex PCR; TCRdb holds only in-frame clones, not every one. Among around 36,000 clones listed, about 85% were seen once. The germline V gene encodes CDR1 LNHDA and CDR2 SQIVND (reference sequence). CDR3 length equals 13 residues. Trimming stripped 6 bases from V and 3 bases from J, with 11 bases between. Regarding this clone: Its antigen is not known.

Overall study findings and caveats: Median 57 top-100 tumor clones were shared with paired adjacent lung. Uninvolved adjacent lung had the highest recorded T cell clonality, with tumor below it. Elevated blood T cell density was associated with longer overall survival.

Specimen: PBMCs, collected before any cancer treatment. The receptor's source is a woman aged 40-69 years with stage II squamous cell lung carcinoma. This chain joins TRBV19 and TRBJ1-1, with no clear D. The CDR3, as DNA: TGTGCCAGTAGCTTCGGGGTTTACACTGAAGCTTTCTTT. Protein: CASSFGVYTEAFF.